This T cell receptor (beta chain) was recorded in a study of cytomegalovirus exposure and HLA in healthy donors. Study-level results: Most of the TCR beta V segments (in an earlier analysis) were productive either about 90% or about 30% of the time. In vitro experiments confirmed that a few CMV-associated chains were specific for CMV antigens. As was reported, the HLA-A and HLA-B alleles of most subjects were accurately predicted from TCR beta sequences.

PCR involved 60 Vbeta and 13 Jbeta primers. Generated by immunoSEQ multiplex PCR, the TCRdb table keeps only in-frame clones and is missing some. Here the sample table reports 160,000 or so clones. This CDR3 has 16 amino acids. Germline CDR1 LNHDA, CDR2 SQIVND (reference sequence). Trimming stripped 3 bases from V and 7 bases from J, with 21 bases between. Regarding this clone: Its antigen is not known.

This sequence joins TRBV19 and TRBJ1-1; D gene uncertain. Material: PBMCs. The sequence was collected from a man between 25 and 39 years old in good health and CMV-seronegative. The CDR3 DNA reads as TGTGCCAGTAGTATTACCCCGGCCCGGCGGGTGGGTGAAGCTTTCTTT. Translating gives CASSITPARRVGEAFF.